This section outlines one T cell receptor (beta chain) sequence together with its context. MiXCR was run by TCRdb on the PCR reads, yielding one entry per CDR3 protein. In the table there are about 640,000 distinct CDR3 sequences, approximately 20% of which are singletons. The sample originates from a study of molecular identifiers for immune sequencing clone quantification. The germline CDR1 and CDR2 sequences are SGDLS and YYNGEE. The trim removed 2 bases at V and 1 base at J, leaving 2 bases unmatched. The CDR3 has 14 amino acids. The material sequenced was naive CD8+ T cells from blood, with Jurkat cell RNA spiked in. As to subset: FACS-sorted CD8+CD4-CCR7+CD45RA+ naive T cells. This sequence originates from a human donor in good health. Some libraries in this study had Jurkat cell RNA spiked in. The chain couples TRBV9 to TRBJ1-1, with 7 bases aligning to TRBD1. Written as DNA, the CDR3 is TGTGCCAGCAGCGTCGACAGGGCGAACACTGAAGCTTTCTTT. The encoded protein is CASSVDRANTEAFF.